These T cell receptor beta chains were read from a single sample in a study of blood T cell repertoires in COVID-19. TCRdb's table, derived via immunoSEQ multiplex PCR, lists solely in-frame clones and lacks some. The table includes under 95,000 clones, roughly 87% detected once. Sequencing was performed on peripheral blood. The receptors stem from a man in his 60s with acute or convalescent COVID-19. Each CDR3 is given without its conserved first and last residue.

TRBJ1-5 TRBV19 ASSIVRTGNQPQH
TRBJ2-2 TRBV7-8 ASSPWTSGVLDTGELF
TRBJ1-3 TRBV29-1 SVDMAGTGNTIY
TRBJ1-2 TRBV30 AWSRTGAFYGYT
TRBJ2-1 TRBV4-3 ASSQGGSNEQF
TRBJ1-1 TRBV19 ASTEGWTEAF
TRBJ2-3 TRBV7-2 ASSGTSGGVSDTQY
TRBJ2-1 TRBV6-2/TRBV6-3 ASSYGRGNEQF
TRBJ1-4 TRBV3-1/TRBV3-2 ASSPLQGYNEKLF
TRBJ2-5 TRBV30 AWRIAGVGDQY
TRBJ1-6 TRBV29-1 SVDARGSYNSPLH
TRBJ1-2 TRBV6-5 ASRPQGDYGYT
TRBJ2-3 TRBV7-2 ASSFGVGGTDTQY
TRBJ2-3 TRBV5-1 ASSSSGGTDTQY
TRBJ1-1 TRBV11-2 ASSFRTGLNTEAF
TRBJ2-1 TRBV9 ASSPAGEYYNEQF
TRBJ1-6 TRBV9 ASSAGQGNNSPLH
TRBJ1-2 TRBV14 ASSQGGGVGYGYT
TRBJ1-5 TRBV18 ASSLRAQH
TRBJ2-1 TRBV7-8 ASSLGAGVYNEQF
TRBJ1-1 TRBV30 AWSVAGSSNTEAF
TRBJ1-2 TRBV29-1 SVESRGYT
TRBJ1-2 TRBV15 ATSRENRGLGYT
TRBJ2-7 TRBV3-1/TRBV3-2 ASSPRLAGTSYEQY
TRBJ1-6 TRBV6-6 ASSLEDRRNSPLH
TRBJ2-7 TRBV21-1 ASSKRGQAPVVDEQY
TRBJ2-7 TRBV5-8 ASSGFGTSEQY
TRBJ2-7 TRBV27 ASTQLAGGYEQY
TRBJ1-2 TRBV19 ASSYPGDRDYGYT
TRBJ1-2 TRBV6-5 ASRQGTYGYT
TRBJ2-1 TRBV10-3 AITPSESSYNEQF
TRBJ1-6 TRBV9 ASSVGQLNNSPLH
TRBJ2-1 TRBV5-4 ASSPGQGAYNEQF
TRBJ1-4 TRBV18 ASSSGQGASEKLF
TRBJ1-5 TRBV19 ASSIKGPADNQPQH
TRBJ1-4 TRBV7-9 ASSNPGSTNEKLF
TRBJ2-3 TRBV19 ASSIGSGLGTDTQY
TRBJ1-1 TRBV7-3 ASSPGTGSAEAF
TRBJ2-3 TRBV5-6 ASSFAGGQADTQY
TRBJ1-5 TRBV7-9 ASSPRDFNQPQH
TRBJ1-2 TRBV28 ASNAGTGKGYT
TRBJ1-1 TRBV28 ASSLIRTEAF
TRBJ1-3 TRBV7-2 ASSSGRGAIGNTIY
TRBJ1-2 TRBV7-9 ASSSRDSNYGYT
TRBJ1-2 TRBV11-2 ASSHTENYGYT
TRBJ2-1 TRBV11-2 ASSLREAGGTPNEQF
TRBJ2-2 TRBV4-1 ASREVGDTGELF
TRBJ2-3 TRBV3-1/TRBV3-2 ASSQVVPTDTQY
TRBJ2-1 TRBV13 ASSNSGGAFDEQF